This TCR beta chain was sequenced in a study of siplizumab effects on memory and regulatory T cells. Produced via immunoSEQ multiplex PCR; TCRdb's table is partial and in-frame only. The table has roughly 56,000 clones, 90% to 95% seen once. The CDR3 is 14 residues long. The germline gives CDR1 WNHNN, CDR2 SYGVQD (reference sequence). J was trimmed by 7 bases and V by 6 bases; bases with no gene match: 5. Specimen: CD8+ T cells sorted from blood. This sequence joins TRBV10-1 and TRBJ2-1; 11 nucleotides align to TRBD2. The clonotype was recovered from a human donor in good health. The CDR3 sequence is CASSSLAGGNEQFF. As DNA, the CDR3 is TGCGCCAGCAGCTCTCTAGCGGGAGGTAATGAGCAGTTCTTC.